This T cell receptor beta chain was recovered during a study of shared clonotypes between healthy human individuals. Study-level information: Sampling drew on donors who were a couple of women and three men aged 18 to 49. General observations from the study: Estimated clonotype richness was generally higher in naive than memory subsets.

CD8 cells classed as naive were CD45RO-negative and positively selected for CCR7, excluding terminally differentiated effector memory CD45RA+ cells. Assay used: immunoSEQ multiplex PCR; TCRdb lists only in-frame clones, some missing. The sample contains around 1,900,000 clones, around 93% of which appear only once. This CDR3 is 14 amino acids long. The ends were cut back, 1 base at V and 2 bases at J, with 5 bases in the middle. Germline V gene data show CDR1 as MNHEY and CDR2 as SVGAGI. A word on this clone: Antigen unknown.

The chain uses TRBV6-5 and TRBJ2-2, with D unclear. The sequenced sample consisted of naive CD8+ T cells from PBMCs. This receptor was taken from a man aged 18 to 29 in good health. Some clones in this sample may be carry-over from other donors' samples. CDR3 loop: CASSYFFNTGELFF. CDR3 nucleotide sequence: TGTGCCAGCAGTTACTTCTTCAACACCGGGGAGCTGTTTTTT.